The following is a T cell receptor (beta chain) sequence with its context. No antigen is known for it. An end of the junction does not agree with germline; a read error may underlie this. This specimen belongs to a study of tumor and adjacent non-tumor tissue in lung cancer (dated by TCRdb to 2016 to 2019). Regarding the research as a whole: By cancer type, the cohort comprised 12 to 13 adenocarcinoma patients, 2 squamous cell carcinoma patients and 1 small cell lung cancer patient. Among the approximately 15 patients, ages ranged from roughly 30 to 76 years, some ten were men and 5 were women, and disease was TNM stage I to III. A total of roughly 130 million productive TCRbeta reads were generated by sequencing, corresponding to an average of roughly 4.1 million reads per sample. Using bulk TCRbeta repertoires from around 15 lung cancer patients, the study set lung tumor tissue side by side with matched distant non-tumor lung tissue. For each patient, one tumor sample and one normal lung sample were taken, giving a few dozen paired specimens that underwent TCRbeta CDR3 sequencing. Overall results and qualifications from the work: The methods do not name the sequencing platform or mention unique molecular identifiers. Significantly higher TCR diversity (inverse Simpson) was observed in tumor tissue than in normal lung tissue (roughly 390 vs 170, P = 0.0075, Mann-Whitney U test). With only around 15 patients in the cohort, the authors noted that larger samples and more detailed clinical data are needed. In normal lung, the top 100 clones accounted for a significantly larger cumulative share of the repertoire than in tumor tissue. Because peripheral blood was not sequenced, blood TCRbeta repertoires in the lung cancer patients of the study were not examined. TCR diversity was significantly higher in younger patients, and higher tumor TCR diversity was associated with shorter overall and disease-free survival.

Bulk unsorted tissue served as the source for RNA extraction, and RNA quality was assessed using a NanoDrop ND-1000 and an Agilent 2100. Donors were newly diagnosed lung cancer patients admitted for thoracic surgery in China between August and November 2014, without prior chemotherapy. Patients with previous radiotherapy or chemotherapy, or with another concurrent cancer, were excluded from the study. Pieces of surgical tissue measuring about 1-2 cm3 were kept in RNAlater solution and held at -80 degrees C until needed. The method behind the library was multiplex PCR. Instrument used: Illumina HiSeq 2500. TCRbeta libraries were constructed through three rounds of nested PCR with primers (Table S4) according to protocols modified from ARM-PCR. Before sequencing, PCR products of 200-500 bp were cut from the gel and purified using the QIAquick gel extraction kit. The original pipeline was this. Reads were cleaned with Trimmomatic, merged with FLASH into complete CDR3 sequences, and assigned to V(D)J germline segments with MiTCR. Clonal diversity was calculated as the inverse Simpson's index using VDJtools. Productive reads were defined as in-frame sequences without a premature stop codon. Using fastp at Q25 and MiXCR, TCRdb reprocessed the public reads and kept productive beta chains. A single entry per CDR3 protein holds the most common genes and DNA from its merged rows. For this entry, the V and J calls and clone size follow TCRdb and not the study's own pipeline. The sample table lists fewer than 130,000 distinct CDR3 sequences, 75% to 90% of them with a count of one. The top ten constitute around 21% of the sample.

For CDR1 and CDR2, the germline V gene lists SQVTM and ANQGSEA. The CDR3 sequence holds 14 residues, the cysteine and phenylalanine included. The entry retains the CDR3 DNA only, 42 bases that are in frame from base 1. The sequence came from a man aged 65-85 years with non-small cell lung cancer. The rearranged segments are TRBV29-1 and TRBJ2-3; TRBD2 might be the D gene, on 5 matching bases. The sample was lung tumor tissue. The CDR3 here reads CSVVPYDYTDTQYF. The bases read TGTAGCGTTGTCCCATATGACTACACAGATACGCAGTATTTT.